The next 13 T cell receptor beta chains were all read from a single sample in a study of OX40 agonist ivuxolimab in advanced cancers. Sequencing used immunoSEQ multiplex PCR; TCRdb keeps in-frame clones, though not all of them. The data show about 82,000 clones, around 85% seen once. The material was CD4+ or CD8+ T cells sorted from blood, obtained in a trial of the OX40 agonist ivuxolimab. The receptors stem from an adult with an advanced solid tumor such as melanoma, head and neck, liver or kidney cancer.

This clone was picked up one time. This chain uses TRBV2 with TRBJ1-6; D call uncertain. This CDR3 comprises 13 residues. Germline CDR1 and CDR2: SNHLY and FYNNEI. Trimming removed 6 bases from V and 5 bases from J, with 8 bases in between. This CDR3 is CASRRENNSPLHF. In nucleotides, the CDR3 is TGTGCCAGCAGGAGAGAAAATAATTCACCCCTCCACTTT.

The sample holds a few counts of this clone. The chain has TRBV28 and TRBJ1-5; 8 bases are shared with TRBD1. With 6 bases clipped from V and 7 bases from J, the junction kept 8 bases outside the gene matches. Looked up from germline, CDR1 is MDHEN and CDR2 is SYDVKM. The CDR3 is 14 amino acids. CDR3 amino acids: CASRHGQGGQPQHF. CDR3 coding DNA: TGTGCCAGCAGACACGGACAGGGTGGGCAGCCCCAGCATTTT.

The chain is built from TRBV15 and TRBJ1-2; D not certain. CDR3 size: 13 residues. Germline V gene data show CDR1 as LNHNV and CDR2 as YYDKDF (reference sequence). V lost 2 bases and J 8 bases, leaving 12 bases between the germline ends. CDR3 residues: CATSRYKEGGYTF. The CDR3 region has the DNA TGTGCCACCAGCAGATACAAGGAAGGGGGCTACACCTTC.

The rearrangement joins TRBV5-4 to TRBJ1-1; D ambiguous. V dropped 0 bases and J dropped 4 bases, with 10 bases sitting between them. This CDR3 contains 14 residues. Germline V gene lookup returns CDR1 SGHNT and CDR2 YYREEE (reference sequence). The CDR3 sequence: CASSLVGSTTEAFF. The CDR3 bases are TGTGCCAGCAGCTTGGTGGGGAGCACCACTGAAGCTTTCTTT.

The chain carries TRBV5-1 and TRBJ1-4; 7 nucleotides agree with TRBD1. Trimming cost V 5 bases and J 8 bases; bases outside gene matches: 12. CDR3 size: 15 residues. Germline-derived CDR1 and CDR2 are SGHRS and YFSETQ. The CDR3 nucleotides read TGCGCCAGCAGTGGCGGGGGGACAGAAGAAGAAAAACTGTTTTTT. It yields the protein CASSGGGTEEEKLFF.

This clone was observed a single time. This rearrangement joins TRBV5-6 to TRBJ2-1, with D tentatively TRBD1 or TRBD2 (6 bases each). Looked up from germline, CDR1 is SGHDT and CDR2 is YYEEEE. This CDR3 has 19 amino acids. Deletions cut 4 bases from V and 4 bases from J, with 27 bases between. CDR3: CASSGLEVGGPVGYNEQFF. Written as DNA, the CDR3 is TGTGCCAGCAGCGGCTTGGAGGTGGGGGGCCCCGTCGGGTACAATGAGCAGTTCTTC.

The genes are TRBV7-6 and TRBJ2-1; 9 bases align to TRBD1. Per germline, CDR1 SGHVS and CDR2 FNYEAQ. The CDR3 spans 17 residues. The junction had 7 bases not matched to a gene; V was cut back by 3 bases and J by 1 base. The CDR3 reads CASSLMGTGYSYNEQFF. Written as DNA, the CDR3 is TGTGCCAGCAGCTTGATGGGGACAGGGTATTCCTACAATGAGCAGTTCTTC.

The rearrangement links TRBV28 to TRBJ2-3; D is perhaps TRBD1 (6 bases). CDR3 length equals 12 residues. The V end lost 6 bases, the J end lost 6 bases, and 10 bases lay between the germline ends. Germline CDR1 MDHEN, CDR2 SYDVKM. CDR3 in amino acids: CASRQGSDTQYF. CDR3 DNA: TGTGCCAGCAGACAGGGCTCGGATACGCAGTATTTT.

The rearrangement joins TRBV28 to TRBJ2-5; tentatively, D is TRBD1 or TRBD2 (5 bases each). The CDR3 runs 14 residues. The V gene's germline CDR1 is MDHEN and CDR2 SYDVKM. Trimming stripped 10 bases from V and 6 bases from J, with 21 bases between. CDR3 in DNA: TGTGCCACCGCACCCGGGACCCAGGTGAAGACCCAGTACTTC. As protein: CATAPGTQVKTQYF.

J is TRBJ1-1 and V is TRBV30, with TRBD1 identical over 10 bases. V was pared by 3 bases and J by 6 bases, with 10 bases of the junction left unmatched. This CDR3 region has 15 residues. CDR1 is GTSNPN, CDR2 SVGIG, per germline (reference sequence). CDR3 DNA sequence: TGTGCCTGGAGATCTAGGACAGGGGGGAAAGCTGAAGCTTTCTTT. This translates into CAWRSRTGGKAEAFF.

The chain links TRBV7-9 to TRBJ2-7, with 9 bases matching TRBD2. This CDR3 is 18 amino acids long. After removal of 3 bases from V and 2 bases from J, the junction contained 14 bases not matched to a gene. Germline CDR1 reads SEHNR; CDR2 reads FQNEAQ (reference sequence). DNA for the CDR3: TGTGCCAGCAGCTTGGCCTTGACGCTAGCGGGGCCCCCCTACGAGCAGTACTTC. It yields the protein CASSLALTLAGPPYEQYF. Based on the CDR3 plus reference TRBV7-9 and TRBJ2-7, the full variable domain is DTGVSQNPRHKITKRGQNVTFRCDPISEHNRLYWYRQTLGQGPEFLTYFQNEAQLEKSRLLSDRFSAERPKGSFSTLEIQRTEQGDSAMYLCASSLALTLAGPPYEQYFGPGTRLTVT.

J is TRBJ2-3 and V is TRBV6-1; 7 bases are a match to TRBD2. V lost 5 bases and J lost 5; bases outside the gene matches: 10. The CDR3 is 15 amino acids. Germline lookup yields CDR1 MNHNS and CDR2 SASEGT. The CDR3 loop reads CASSFRTGGLDTQYF. The CDR3 DNA is TGTGCCAGCAGTTTCAGGACGGGAGGTTTAGATACGCAGTATTTT.

V and J are TRBV7-6 and TRBJ2-6; tentative D call: TRBD2 (6 bases). The CDR3 is made up of 15 amino acids. V lost 7 bases and J lost 0, with 10 bases in between. CDR1 is SGHVS, CDR2 FNYEAQ, per germline. DNA of the CDR3: TGTGCCAGCACCCACGGGAGCTCTGGGGCCAACGTCCTGACTTTC. It specifies CASTHGSSGANVLTF.